The clone carrying this T cell receptor (beta chain) was observed a handful of times. The antigen remains undetermined. The data were taken from a study of post-analysis software for immune sequencing data. Findings of the study overall: Comparison of patients with controls showed 4 to 6 TRBV segments more frequent in patients, TRBV5-6, TRBV5-1 and TRBV20-1 among them. When compared against controls, multiple sclerosis patients showed significantly lower normalized Chao1 diversity.

This CDR3 comprises 16 residues. Trimming cost V 0 bases and J 2 bases, with 11 bases left between them. Looked up from germline, CDR1 is LNHNV and CDR2 is YYDKDF (reference sequence). Unique molecular identifiers were built into the TCR beta cDNA libraries. TCRdb fed the PCR reads into MiXCR, producing one record per CDR3 protein. This sample carries 820,000 or so distinct CDR3 sequences, roughly 58% of them seen once, and the ten largest clones take roughly 4.4%. The gene calls are TRBV15 and TRBJ2-1; tentatively, D is TRBD1 or TRBD2 (5 bases each). This clonotype originated in a girl between 5 and 17 years old with multiple sclerosis. Sequences were obtained from blood. CDR3 residues: CATSRERGLPYNEQFF. CDR3 coding DNA: TGTGCCACCAGCAGAGAGAGGGGTTTACCCTACAATGAGCAGTTCTTC.